These 7 T cell receptor beta chains were all obtained from the same sample, sequenced in a study of T-cell memory formation after mild COVID-19. TCRdb independently ran MiXCR on the 5' RACE reads; one entry per CDR3 protein. The table has 150,000 to 200,000 distinct CDR3 sequences, about 14% seen once. Sample: PBMCs or a T cell subset sorted from them (not recorded which). The receptors originated from an adult woman who had mild COVID-19 (a few samples of this study predate the infection). Cell type and time point are not known.

The genes are TRBV20-1 and TRBJ2-3; tentative D call: TRBD2 (5 bases). CDR1 is DFQATT, CDR2 SNEGSKA, per germline (reference sequence). There are 13 residues in the CDR3. The V gene lost 5 bases and the J gene lost 0 bases, with 9 bases spanning the gap. The CDR3 here is CSAFQRSTDTQYF. The CDR3 DNA reads TGCAGTGCTTTCCAGCGGAGCACAGATACGCAGTATTTT.

This clonotype has only a few counts. V is TRBV13 and J is TRBJ1-2, with D perhaps TRBD1 (5 bases). CDR1 is PRHDT and CDR2 is FYEKMQ in the germline V gene (reference sequence). V dropped 3 bases and J dropped 2 bases, with 10 bases sitting between them. This CDR3 has 14 residues. The CDR3, as DNA: TGTGCCAGCAGCTTGAACAGGCGCAACTATGGCTACACCTTC. It translates to CASSLNRRNYGYTF.

This sequence joins TRBV4-2 and TRBJ2-2, with TRBD2 matching 9 bases. Unmatched junction bases numbered 3, after V lost 5 bases and J lost 2 bases. Germline CDR1 LGHNA, CDR2 YNFKEQ. This CDR3 comprises 15 residues. CDR3 sequence reads: CASSELAGNTGELFF. In DNA, the CDR3 is TGTGCCAGCAGCGAGCTAGCGGGAAACACCGGGGAGCTGTTTTTT.

The CDR3 coding sequence is TGTGCCAGCTCACCAGGAGGGAGGTCCTACGAGCAGTACTTC. The encoded protein is CASSPGGRSYEQYF. The V and J genes are TRBV18 and TRBJ2-7; D is possibly TRBD2 (6 bases). CDR1 is KGHSH, CDR2 LQKENI, per germline. This CDR3 has 14 amino acids. V was shortened by 2 bases and J by 1 base, with 9 bases between the two germline ends. Full variable domain (remainder filled in from reference TRBV18 and TRBJ2-7): NAGVMQNPRHLVRRRGQEARLRCSPMKGHSHVYWYRQLPEEGLKFMVYLQKENIIDESGMPKERFSAEFPKEGPSILRIQQVVRGDSAAYFCASSPGGRSYEQYFGPGTRLTVT.

This clonotype was seen a few times. J is TRBJ2-7 and V is TRBV12-3 or TRBV12-4; D is unclear. The CDR3 contains 15 residues. The V gene lost 1 base and the J gene lost 4 bases, with 14 bases spanning the gap. The CDR3 loop is CASSLGSERGYEQYF. CDR3 DNA sequence: TGTGCCAGCAGTTTAGGTTCTGAGAGAGGTTACGAGCAGTACTTC.

The chain employs TRBV9 and TRBJ2-1; perhaps D is TRBD1 or TRBD2 (6 bases each). CDR1 SGDLS and CDR2 YYNGEE come from the germline V gene. The CDR3 contains 14 residues. V lost 2 bases to trimming and J lost 6 bases, with 12 bases between them. The CDR3, as DNA: TGTGCCAGCAGCGTCGGGGGCCCGAGCAATGAGCAGTTCTTC. It is translated as CASSVGGPSNEQFF.

In this sample, this clonotype turned up many times. In DNA, the CDR3 is TGTGCCAGCGGCCTAGCGGGAACGGAGACCCAGTACTTC. It encodes CASGLAGTETQYF. The chain employs TRBV12-3 or TRBV12-4 and TRBJ2-5; 9 nucleotides match TRBD2. CDR3 length: 13 amino acids. J was trimmed by 5 bases and V by 8 bases; bases with no gene match: 6.